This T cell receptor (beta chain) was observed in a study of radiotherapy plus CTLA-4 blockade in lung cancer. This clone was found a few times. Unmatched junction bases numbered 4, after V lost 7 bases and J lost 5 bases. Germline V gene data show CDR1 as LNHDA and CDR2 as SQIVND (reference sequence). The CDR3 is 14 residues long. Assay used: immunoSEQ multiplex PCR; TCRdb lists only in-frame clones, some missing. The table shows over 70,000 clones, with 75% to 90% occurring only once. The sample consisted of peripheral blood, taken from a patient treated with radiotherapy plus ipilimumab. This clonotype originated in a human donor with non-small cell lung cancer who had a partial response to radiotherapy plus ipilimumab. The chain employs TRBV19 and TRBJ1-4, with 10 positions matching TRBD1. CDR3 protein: CASNLGQGNEKLFF. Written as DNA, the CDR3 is TGTGCCAGTAACCTGGGACAGGGGAATGAAAAACTGTTTTTT.